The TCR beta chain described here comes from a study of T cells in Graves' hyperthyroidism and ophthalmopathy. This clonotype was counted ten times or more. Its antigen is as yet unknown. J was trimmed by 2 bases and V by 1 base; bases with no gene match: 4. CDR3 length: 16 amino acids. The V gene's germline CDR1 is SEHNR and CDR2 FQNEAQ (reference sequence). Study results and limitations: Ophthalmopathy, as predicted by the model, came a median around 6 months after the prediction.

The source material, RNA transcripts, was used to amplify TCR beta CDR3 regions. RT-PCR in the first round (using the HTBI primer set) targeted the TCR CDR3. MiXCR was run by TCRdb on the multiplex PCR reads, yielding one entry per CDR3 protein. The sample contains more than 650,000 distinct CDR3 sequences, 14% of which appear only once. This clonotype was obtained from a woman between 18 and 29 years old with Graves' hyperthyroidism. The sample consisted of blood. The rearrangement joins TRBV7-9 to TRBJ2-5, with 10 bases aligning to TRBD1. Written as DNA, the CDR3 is TGTGCCAGCAGCTTAGGGGACAGGGGACGACAAGAGACCCAGTACTTC. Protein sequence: CASSLGDRGRQETQYF.